These 29 T cell receptor beta chains came from one sample sequenced in a study of blood T cell repertoires in COVID-19. Measured with immunoSEQ multiplex PCR; TCRdb has only the in-frame clones, and not every one. The sample has approximately 200,000 clones; roughly 80% are singletons. The sequenced sample consisted of peripheral blood. The receptors here all came from a woman of 80 years or more with acute or convalescent COVID-19.

This chain uses TRBV27 with TRBJ1-2, with 9 bases matching TRBD1. Germline values: CDR1 MNHEY, CDR2 SMNVEV (reference sequence). The length of the CDR3 is 13 residues. J was trimmed by 8 bases and V by 4 bases; bases with no gene match: 5. As DNA, the CDR3 is TGTGCCAGCAGTTCCCGGACAGGGGAAGGCTACACCTTC. Amino acid sequence: CASSSRTGEGYTF.

This rearrangement joins TRBV28 to TRBJ1-5; D is unclear. CDR3 length: 12 amino acids. Trimming removed 11 bases at V and 2 bases at J, with 10 bases between. Germline CDR1 MDHEN, CDR2 SYDVKM. Written as DNA, the CDR3 is TGTGCCGTAGGAGCTGGCAATCAGCCCCAGCATTTT. Translation: CAVGAGNQPQHF.

The V call is TRBV3-1 (or the pseudogene TRBV3-2), the J call TRBJ1-5; D is possibly TRBD1 (5 bases). Trimming cost V 3 bases and J 5 bases, with 17 bases left between them. Germline V CDR1 and CDR2: LGHDT, YNNKEL (reference sequence). This CDR3 region has 16 residues. CDR3 loop: CASSHSRTGGDQPQHF. In nucleotides, the CDR3 is TGTGCCAGCAGCCACTCAAGAACAGGAGGGGATCAGCCCCAGCATTTT.

The gene calls are TRBV10-3 and TRBJ2-7; TRBD1 aligns across 8 bases. The CDR3 spans 12 residues. Trimming cost V 6 bases and J 7 bases; bases outside gene matches: 5. Germline loops: CDR1 ENHRY, CDR2 SYGVKD. The DNA of the CDR3 is TGTGCCATCAGAGAACAGGGGGGTGAGCAGTACTTC. It yields the protein CAIREQGGEQYF.

The chain recombines TRBV5-1 with TRBJ2-3, with 10 bases fitting TRBD1. V gave up 3 bases and J gave up 3 bases; unmatched junction bases: 13. CDR1 and CDR2 (germline): SGHRS, YFSETQ. There are 18 residues in the CDR3. The CDR3 sequence: CASSSLIFGTGVTDTQYF. Here the CDR3 DNA reads TGCGCCAGCAGCTCCTTGATTTTCGGGACAGGGGTGACAGATACGCAGTATTTT. Full variable domain (remainder filled in from reference TRBV5-1 and TRBJ2-3): KAGVTQTPRYLIKTRGQQVTLSCSPISGHRSVSWYQQTPGQGLQFLFEYFSETQRNKGNFPGRFSGRQFSNSRSEMNVSTLELGDSALYLCASSSLIFGTGVTDTQYFGPGTRLTVL.

The chain carries TRBV19 and TRBJ1-4, with TRBD1 matching 9 bases. Trimming at V came to 6 bases and at J to 4 bases, leaving 6 bases not matched to a gene. Germline CDR1 is LNHDA and CDR2 is SQIVND (reference sequence). The CDR3 spans 15 residues. CDR3: CASSLGQGNNEKLFF. CDR3 nucleotide sequence: TGTGCCAGTAGCCTCGGACAGGGGAATAATGAAAAACTGTTTTTT.

The rearrangement uses TRBV4-1 and TRBJ1-5; 7 bases line up with TRBD1. This CDR3 spans 15 amino acids. V shed 1 base, J shed 6 bases, and the junction held 6 bases outside the gene matches. Germline V gene data show CDR1 as MGHRA and CDR2 as YSYEKL. Here the CDR3 DNA reads TGCGCCAGCAGCCAAGGTGACAGGGCGGGTCAGCCCCAGCATTTT. Its translation is CASSQGDRAGQPQHF.

The chain carries TRBV7-2 and TRBJ1-6, with D possibly being TRBD1 (5 bases). The CDR3 has 15 amino acids. Germline CDR1 and CDR2: SGHTA and FQGNSA. Deletions cut 1 base from V and 9 bases from J, with 13 bases between. This CDR3 reads CASSLVGGAGSPLHF. The CDR3 bases are TGTGCCAGCAGCTTAGTCGGGGGAGCGGGTTCACCCCTCCACTTT.

DNA for the CDR3: TGTGCCAGCAGCCAACTAGCGGGAGTTTCCTACGAGCAGTACTTC. Translated, it gives CASSQLAGVSYEQYF. The V gene is TRBV14, the J gene TRBJ2-7; 10 bases map to TRBD2. In germline, CDR1 is SGHDN, CDR2 FVKESK. CDR3 length: 15 amino acids. The V gene end was trimmed by 2 bases and the J gene end by 1 base; junction bases not matched to a gene: 2.

This chain links TRBV12-5 with TRBJ1-4, with 8 bases lining up with TRBD1. The CDR3 is 20 residues long. Germline V CDR1 and CDR2: LGHNT, FRNRAP. V trimming: 2 bases; J trimming: 2 bases; junction bases outside the gene matches: 16. The CDR3 region is CASGLPTLGQGFTTNEKLFF. Here the CDR3 DNA reads TGTGCTAGTGGTTTGCCGACCCTTGGACAGGGCTTCACGACTAATGAAAAACTGTTTTTT.

The chain has TRBV10-2 and TRBJ2-3, with D unclear. CDR3 size: 14 residues. Trimming cost V 4 bases and J 2 bases, with 10 bases left between them. Germline assignment: CDR1 WSHSY and CDR2 SAAADI. The CDR3 loop is CASSGSHFTDTQYF. CDR3 coding DNA: TGCGCCAGCAGTGGGTCCCACTTCACAGATACGCAGTATTTT.

The chain is built from TRBV6-1 and TRBJ2-7; the match to TRBD1 covers 8 bases. CDR1 and CDR2 (germline): MNHNS, SASEGT. V shed 3 bases and J 2 bases; nucleotides not matched to a gene: 6. There are 15 residues in the CDR3. The CDR3 here is CASSDTGTGTYEQYF. The CDR3 bases are TGTGCCAGCAGTGACACCGGGACAGGAACCTACGAGCAGTACTTC.

This chain uses TRBV19 with TRBJ2-3; D possibly corresponds to TRBD1 (6 bases). Trimming left V 7 bases short and J 3 bases short, with 17 bases between. This CDR3 is 15 amino acids long. Germline loops: CDR1 LNHDA, CDR2 SQIVND (reference sequence). DNA of the CDR3: TGTGCCAGTATTGCCAGGGGATCGGCGACAGATACGCAGTATTTT. It translates to CASIARGSATDTQYF.

The V call is TRBV5-1, the J call TRBJ2-2, with 10 positions matching TRBD1. Per the germline V gene, CDR1 is SGHRS and CDR2 is YFSETQ. The CDR3 length is 15 residues. With 4 bases clipped from V and 3 bases from J, the junction kept 3 bases outside the gene matches. This CDR3 reads CASSTDRGDTGELFF. For the CDR3, the DNA is TGCGCCAGCAGCACGGACAGGGGGGACACCGGGGAGCTGTTTTTT.

J is TRBJ1-2 and V is TRBV28; 10 bases map to TRBD1. Trimming at V came to 4 bases and at J to 7 bases, leaving 15 bases not matched to a gene. The CDR3 totals 17 residues. The germline gives CDR1 MDHEN, CDR2 SYDVKM. Written as DNA, the CDR3 is TGTGCCAGCAGTTCTATGGGACAGGGGACCCGAGTGTCTGGCTACACCTTC. Translation: CASSSMGQGTRVSGYTF.

This chain uses TRBV28 with TRBJ2-2; tentatively, D is TRBD2 (5 bases). CDR3 length: 16 amino acids. Germline-derived CDR1 and CDR2 are MDHEN and SYDVKM. The V end was cut by 5 bases, the J end by 2 bases, with 15 bases between. The chain's CDR3 is CASSTSGPLNTGELFF. Written as DNA, the CDR3 is TGTGCCAGCAGTACCAGCGGACCTTTAAACACCGGGGAGCTGTTTTTT.

This sequence joins TRBV18 and TRBJ2-7; D unclear. Germline CDR1 and CDR2: KGHSH and LQKENI. Deletions cut 2 bases from V and 5 bases from J, with 4 bases between. The length of the CDR3 is 11 residues. In DNA, the CDR3 is TGTGCCAGCTCACCATTCGACGAGCAGTACTTC. Amino acids: CASSPFDEQYF.

V gene TRBV20-1 combines with J gene TRBJ2-1, with TRBD2 matching 9 bases. V gave up 6 bases and J gave up 10 bases; unmatched junction bases: 4. CDR1 is DFQATT, CDR2 SNEGSKA, per germline (reference sequence). The CDR3 has 11 amino acids. CDR3 DNA sequence: TGCAGTGCCTCTGGACTAGCGGAGCAGTTCTTC. Encoded protein: CSASGLAEQFF.

V is TRBV4-1 and J is TRBJ2-5; 10 nucleotides line up with TRBD2. Trimming at V came to 0 bases and at J to 6 bases, leaving 7 bases not matched to a gene. Germline V gene sequence: CDR1 MGHRA, CDR2 YSYEKL. This CDR3 comprises 16 residues. In nucleotides, the CDR3 is TGCGCCAGCAGCCAAGATACGGCTAGCGGGAGACAGACCCAGTACTTC. Residues: CASSQDTASGRQTQYF.

The CDR3 spells CAWSGQNEQYF. CDR3 bases: TGTGCCTGGAGTGGGCAGAACGAGCAGTACTTC. The chain joins TRBV30 to TRBJ2-7; no definite D call. Germline V gene sequence: CDR1 GTSNPN, CDR2 SVGIG (reference sequence). The CDR3 is made up of 11 amino acids. Trimming cost V 1 base and J 5 bases, with 6 bases left between them.

The rearrangement uses TRBV30 and TRBJ1-1; TRBD1 is a possible D gene (5 bases). Germline V gives CDR1 GTSNPN, CDR2 SVGIG (reference sequence). The V gene lost 7 bases and the J gene lost 2 bases, with 14 bases spanning the gap. The CDR3 length is 13 residues. This CDR3 reads CASVGAANTEAFF. The CDR3 DNA sequence: TGTGCCTCTGTAGGGGCGGCTAACACTGAAGCTTTCTTT.

The chain carries TRBV30 and TRBJ2-7; no firm D call. Germline V gene data show CDR1 as GTSNPN and CDR2 as SVGIG (reference sequence). The CDR3 is made up of 12 amino acids. V lost 0 bases and J lost 4, with 7 bases in between. The CDR3 DNA sequence: TGTGCCTGGAGTGTTCTTGAGTACGAGCAGTACTTC. Translating it yields CAWSVLEYEQYF.

The CDR3 reads CASTGSFNQPQHF. The CDR3 DNA sequence: TGTGCCAGTACAGGTTCTTTCAATCAGCCCCAGCATTTT. V usage is TRBV19 and J usage is TRBJ1-5, with D hard to call. Germline V gene sequence: CDR1 LNHDA, CDR2 SQIVND (reference sequence). Between the trimmed V and J ends, which lost 7 bases and 3 bases, there was a span of 10 bases. The CDR3 length is 13 residues.

The chain carries TRBV28 and TRBJ2-7, with D tentatively TRBD2 (6 bases). The V gene lost 7 bases and the J gene lost 1 base, with 14 bases spanning the gap. This CDR3 region has 14 residues. Germline lookup yields CDR1 MDHEN and CDR2 SYDVKM. In DNA form, the CDR3 reads TGTGCCAGCATCCAAACGCGGGGTTCCTACGAGCAGTACTTC. Protein sequence: CASIQTRGSYEQYF.

The gene calls are TRBV11-3 and TRBJ2-7, with a tentative D call TRBD2 (6 bases). V was trimmed by 1 base and J by 5 bases, leaving 12 bases between them. The germline V gene encodes CDR1 SGHNT and CDR2 YENEEA. The CDR3 runs 14 residues. CDR3 sequence: CASSLGGGVNEQYF. CDR3 in DNA: TGTGCCAGCAGCTTAGGTGGCGGGGTGAACGAGCAGTACTTC.

V gene TRBV6-1 combines with J gene TRBJ2-7; TRBD1 agrees at 9 bases. Germline loops: CDR1 MNHNS, CDR2 SASEGT. The ends lost 3 bases at V and 2 bases at J; junction bases unmatched: 5. The CDR3 contains 15 residues. DNA of the CDR3: TGTGCCAGCAGTGAGAGACAGGGGGACGCCTACGAGCAGTACTTC. Amino acids: CASSERQGDAYEQYF.

J is TRBJ2-7 and V is TRBV5-1, with 11 bases fitting TRBD2. This CDR3 contains 15 residues. The germline V gene encodes CDR1 SGHRS and CDR2 YFSETQ. Trimming removed 1 base from V and 4 bases from J; junction bases left unmatched: 4. The CDR3 is CASSLRTSGSYEQYF. CDR3 nucleotides: TGCGCCAGCAGCTTGCGAACTAGCGGGAGTTACGAGCAGTACTTC.

This chain links TRBV15 with TRBJ1-1; 7 nucleotides agree with TRBD1. Trimming removed 3 bases from V and 3 bases from J; junction bases left unmatched: 7. The CDR3 covers 15 residues. CDR1 is LNHNV and CDR2 is YYDKDF in the germline V gene (reference sequence). CDR3 in amino acids: CATSSPDRTYTEAFF. The DNA of the CDR3 is TGTGCCACCAGCAGTCCGGACAGGACCTACACTGAAGCTTTCTTT.

This clone was seen only a few times. The chain carries TRBV3-1 (or the pseudogene TRBV3-2) and TRBJ2-2; D call uncertain. V shed 1 base and J shed 7 bases, with 7 bases lying between them. Per germline, CDR1 LGHDT and CDR2 YNNKEL (reference sequence). The CDR3 extends over 13 amino acids. CDR3 nucleotides: TGTGCCAGCAGCCAAGCCCCTCTCGGGGAGCTGTTTTTT. Translated, it gives CASSQAPLGELFF.